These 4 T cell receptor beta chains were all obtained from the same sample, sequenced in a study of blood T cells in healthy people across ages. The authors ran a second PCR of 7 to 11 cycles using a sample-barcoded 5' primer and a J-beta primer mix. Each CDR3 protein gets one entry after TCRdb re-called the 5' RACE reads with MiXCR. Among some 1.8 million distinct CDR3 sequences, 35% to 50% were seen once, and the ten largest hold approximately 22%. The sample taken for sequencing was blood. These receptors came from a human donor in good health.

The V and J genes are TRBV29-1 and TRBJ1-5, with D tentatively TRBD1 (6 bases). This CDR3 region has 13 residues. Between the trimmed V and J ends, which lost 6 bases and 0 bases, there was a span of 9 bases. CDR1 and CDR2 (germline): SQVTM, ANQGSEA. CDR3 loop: CSVVTGSNQPQHF. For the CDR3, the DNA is TGCAGCGTCGTGACAGGTAGCAATCAGCCCCAGCATTTT.

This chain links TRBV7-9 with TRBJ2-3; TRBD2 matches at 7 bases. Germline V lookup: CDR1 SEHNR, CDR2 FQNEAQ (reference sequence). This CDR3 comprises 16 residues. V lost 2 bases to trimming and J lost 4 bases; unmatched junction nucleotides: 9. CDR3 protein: CASSLFRRDYSDTQYF. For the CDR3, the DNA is TGTGCCAGCAGCTTATTTCGCAGGGACTACTCAGATACGCAGTATTTT.

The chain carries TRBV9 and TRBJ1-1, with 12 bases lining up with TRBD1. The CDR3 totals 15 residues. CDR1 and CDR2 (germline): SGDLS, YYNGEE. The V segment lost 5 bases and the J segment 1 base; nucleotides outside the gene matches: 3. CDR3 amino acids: CASREGQGANTEAFF. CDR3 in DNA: TGTGCCAGCAGAGAGGGACAGGGGGCGAACACTGAAGCTTTCTTT.

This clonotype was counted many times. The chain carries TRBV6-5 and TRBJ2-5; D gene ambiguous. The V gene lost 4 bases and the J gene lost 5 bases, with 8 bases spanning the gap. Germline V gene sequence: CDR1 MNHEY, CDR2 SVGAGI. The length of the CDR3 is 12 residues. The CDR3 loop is CASSSWGETQYF. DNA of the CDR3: TGTGCCAGCAGTTCCTGGGGTGAGACCCAGTACTTC.